This T cell receptor beta chain was documented in a study of cytomegalovirus exposure and HLA in healthy donors. The table came from immunoSEQ multiplex PCR; TCRdb's copy has only in-frame clones and leaves some out. The sample contains about 120,000 clones, roughly 88% of which appear only once. Broader study findings: Overall, under 200 TCR beta chains were annotated as cytomegalovirus-associated. Some public TCRs appeared in many individuals, while most sequences were rare.

The CDR3 runs to 13 residues. Trimming removed 5 bases from V and 10 bases from J, with 15 bases in between. Per germline, CDR1 LNHNV and CDR2 YYDKDF (reference sequence). In regard to this clone: Its cognate antigen is unknown.

The sequencing input was PBMCs. The receptor's source is a woman in her thirties in good health and CMV-seropositive. The chain uses TRBV15 and TRBJ2-1, with D maybe TRBD2 (5 bases). CDR3 loop: CATSVSFQREQFF. The CDR3 nucleotides read TGTGCCACCAGCGTCTCATTCCAGCGGGAGCAGTTCTTC.